The 8 T cell receptor beta chains given below trace back to one sample, sequenced in a study of blood T cell repertoires in COVID-19. Data came from immunoSEQ multiplex PCR; TCRdb stores just in-frame clones and leaves some out. The sample lists fewer than 400,000 clones, around 84% occurring once. Material: peripheral blood. These receptors all come from a human donor in a cohort sampled during active COVID-19.

The chain has TRBV6-1 and TRBJ2-3; 7 bases are shared with TRBD2. CDR1 and CDR2 from the germline V gene are MNHNS and SASEGT. V trimming: 0 bases; J trimming: 3 bases; junction bases outside the gene matches: 12. The CDR3 spans 18 residues. The CDR3 coding sequence is TGTGCCAGCAGTGAAGCCCCGGGGGGAGCGGGGTGGACAGATACGCAGTATTTT. Translated: CASSEAPGGAGWTDTQYF.

The CDR3 nucleotides are TGTGCCATCAGTGAAGCAGGCAATAACTATGGCTACACCTTC. It translates to CAISEAGNNYGYTF. V and J are TRBV10-3 and TRBJ1-2; D ambiguous. CDR3 length: 14 residues. V was trimmed by 3 bases and J by 1 base, leaving 9 bases between them. The germline V gene encodes CDR1 ENHRY and CDR2 SYGVKD.

This clone was found once. V is TRBV7-9 and J is TRBJ2-7; D unresolved. V was shortened by 5 bases and J by 2 bases, with 10 bases between the two germline ends. The CDR3 length is 13 residues. Germline V gene lookup returns CDR1 SEHNR and CDR2 FQNEAQ (reference sequence). The CDR3 DNA sequence: TGTGCCAGCAGCAACCGAGTAACCTACGAGCAGTACTTC. Translation gives CASSNRVTYEQYF.

The chain is built from TRBV4-1 and TRBJ1-2; 9 bases fit TRBD1. The V segment lost 0 bases and the J segment 4 bases; nucleotides outside the gene matches: 6. This CDR3 has 16 residues. The germline CDR1 and CDR2 sequences are MGHRA and YSYEKL. This chain's CDR3 is CASSQDHTGGSYGYTF. CDR3 in DNA: TGCGCCAGCAGCCAAGATCACACAGGGGGCTCCTATGGCTACACCTTC.

The V call is TRBV7-2, the J call TRBJ2-6, with D unclear. Germline V gene lookup returns CDR1 SGHTA and CDR2 FQGNSA. The CDR3 has 16 residues. V lost 5 bases to trimming and J lost 4 bases, with 15 bases between them. This chain's CDR3 is CASSRYSLSGANVLTF. The CDR3 DNA sequence: TGTGCCAGCAGCCGCTATAGCCTGTCCGGGGCCAACGTCCTGACTTTC.

The chain is built from TRBV2 and TRBJ2-7; D unclear. This CDR3 spans 15 amino acids. V was cut by 4 bases and J by 6 bases, with 19 bases left in between. In germline, CDR1 is SNHLY, CDR2 FYNNEI. CDR3 bases: TGTGCCAGCAGTGGCGGTCTGGCCTTTAGACTCGAGCAGTACTTC. Its translation: CASSGGLAFRLEQYF.

The CDR3 nucleotides are TGCGCCAGCAGCGTCACCGGGTCCTATAATTCACCCCTCCACTTT. It encodes CASSVTGSYNSPLHF. The chain joins TRBV5-1 to TRBJ1-6, with D uncertain. Germline CDR1 SGHRS, CDR2 YFSETQ. Trimming left V 4 bases short and J 1 base short, with 9 bases between. The CDR3 consists of 15 residues.

The rearrangement joins TRBV29-1 to TRBJ2-1, with TRBD2 matching 7 bases. The CDR3 length is 12 residues. Looked up from germline, CDR1 is SQVTM and CDR2 is ANQGSEA. Unmatched junction bases numbered 7, after V lost 7 bases and J lost 7 bases. The CDR3, as DNA: TGCAGCGGAGGACTAGTCTGGAATGAGCAGTTCTTC. This translates into CSGGLVWNEQFF.